This note documents a single TCR beta chain sequence. Clones were sequenced by immunoSEQ multiplex PCR, and TCRdb holds only the in-frame ones, with some missing. The data show some 9,800 clones, with about 59% seen just once and almost 4.5% held by the top ten. J gave up 0 bases and V 4 bases, and 8 bases lay outside the gene matches. CDR1 is MNHEY and CDR2 is SMNVEV in the germline V gene (reference sequence). CDR3 length: 16 residues. Time point here: after neoadjuvant nivolumab, at surgical resection. This specimen comes from a study of neoadjuvant anti-PD-1 for oral cavity cancer. Study in general: Nivolumab at 3 mg/kg was mostly given biweekly, three to four doses, pre-surgery.

The receptor was derived from a person aged 40-85 years with oral cavity squamous cell carcinoma. Sequencing used PBMCs, obtained after nivolumab (anti-PD-1) treatment. This chain uses TRBV27 with TRBJ2-7; TRBD1 aligns across 8 bases. The CDR3 DNA reads as TGTGCCAGCAGTTCCCACCGGGACAGGTTCTCCTACGAGCAGTACTTC. It encodes CASSSHRDRFSYEQYF.